A single TCR beta chain is shown here with its context. At one of its ends the junction is not consistent with the germline gene, which may arise from a read error. The data stem from a study of shared clonotypes between healthy human individuals. The CDR3 is made up of 14 amino acids. CDR1 MDHEN and CDR2 SYDVKM come from the germline V gene. Data came from immunoSEQ multiplex PCR; TCRdb stores just in-frame clones and leaves some out. The table records roughly 850,000 clones, 96% of them present only once. Naive CD8 populations comprised CD45RO-negative cells positively selected for CCR7, excluding terminally differentiated effector memory CD45RA+ cells.

The receptor was derived from a man aged 30-40 years in good health. The V and J genes are TRBV28 and TRBJ2-5, with D tentatively TRBD1 (6 bases). Source material: naive CD8+ T cells sorted from blood. CDR3 sequence: CASSSWTVQEIQYF. The CDR3, as DNA: TGTGCCAGCAGTTCATGGACAGTCCAAGAGATCCAGTACTTC.